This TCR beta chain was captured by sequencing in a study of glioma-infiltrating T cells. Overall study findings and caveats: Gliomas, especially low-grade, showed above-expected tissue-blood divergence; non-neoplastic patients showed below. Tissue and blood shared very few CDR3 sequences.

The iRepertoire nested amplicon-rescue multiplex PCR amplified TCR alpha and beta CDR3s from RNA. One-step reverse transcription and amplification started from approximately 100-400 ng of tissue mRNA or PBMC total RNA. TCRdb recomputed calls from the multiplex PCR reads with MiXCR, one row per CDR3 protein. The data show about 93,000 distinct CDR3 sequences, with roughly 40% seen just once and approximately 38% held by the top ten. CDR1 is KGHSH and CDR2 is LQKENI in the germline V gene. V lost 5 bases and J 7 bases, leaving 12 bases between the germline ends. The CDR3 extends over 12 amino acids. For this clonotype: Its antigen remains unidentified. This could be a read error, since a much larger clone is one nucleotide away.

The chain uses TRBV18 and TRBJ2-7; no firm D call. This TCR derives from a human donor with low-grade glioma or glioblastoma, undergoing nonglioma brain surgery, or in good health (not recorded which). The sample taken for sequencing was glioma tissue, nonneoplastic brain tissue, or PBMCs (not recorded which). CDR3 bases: TGTGCCAGCTCATCACAAGCTTGGGAGCAGTACTTC. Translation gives CASSSQAWEQYF.